The table lists the clone carrying this T cell receptor beta chain with many counts. The sample belongs to a study of T cells in Graves' hyperthyroidism and ophthalmopathy. Looked up from germline, CDR1 is MDHEN and CDR2 is SYDVKM. The CDR3 contains 17 residues. Trimming cost V 5 bases and J 2 bases; bases outside gene matches: 9. Amplified TCR beta CDR3 regions derived from RNA transcripts. A set of HTBI primers served as the primers for a first-round RT-PCR of the TCR CDR3. TCRdb used MiXCR to reprocess the multiplex PCR reads, holding one entry per CDR3 protein. In the table there are approximately 370,000 distinct CDR3 sequences, about 15% of which are singletons.

This TCR came from a young woman with Graves' hyperthyroidism. J is TRBJ2-3 and V is TRBV28; 11 bases agree with TRBD2. Sequencing was performed on blood. Written as DNA, the CDR3 is TGTGCCAGCAGTCCATGGACTAGCGGGTACCTCACAGATACGCAGTATTTT. Protein product: CASSPWTSGYLTDTQYF.